Shown below are 27 T cell receptor beta chains from a single sample sequenced in a study of blood T cell repertoires in COVID-19. Sequencing was performed with immunoSEQ multiplex PCR; in TCRdb, only in-frame clones are kept and a portion is missing. The sample has about 330,000 clones, roughly 89% seen once. The sample was peripheral blood. These receptors were taken from a man aged 25-45 years with COVID-19, enrolled during active disease.

The chain uses TRBV3-1 (or the pseudogene TRBV3-2) and TRBJ2-5; 10 nucleotides align to TRBD2. V was pared by 9 bases and J by 4 bases, with 14 bases of the junction left unmatched. CDR3 length: 16 amino acids. CDR1 and CDR2 from the germline V gene are LGHDT and YNNKEL (reference sequence). The CDR3 spells CASSPGPAGGRETQYF. Written as DNA, the CDR3 is TGTGCCAGTTCCCCCGGTCCAGCGGGGGGGCGAGAGACCCAGTACTTC.

This sequence joins TRBV4-1 and TRBJ2-1; 11 nucleotides match TRBD1. With V trimmed by 1 base and J by 2 bases, 1 base remained unmatched. This CDR3 comprises 16 residues. In germline, CDR1 is MGHRA, CDR2 YSYEKL. The CDR3, as DNA: TGCGCCAGCAGCCAAGGGGGACAGGGGGCCTACAATGAGCAGTTCTTC. As protein: CASSQGGQGAYNEQFF.

This clone was counted between two and nine times. The chain has TRBV6-2 or TRBV6-3 and TRBJ1-1, with D unresolved. V lost 6 bases and J lost 8, with 13 bases in between. CDR1 and CDR2 from the germline V gene are MNHEY and SVGEGT. This CDR3 is 12 amino acids long. The CDR3 loop reads CASSWVGIEAFF. Here the CDR3 DNA reads TGTGCCAGCAGCTGGGTCGGGATAGAAGCTTTCTTT.

The rearrangement links TRBV5-1 to TRBJ2-1; TRBD2 agrees at 13 bases. This CDR3 has 17 residues. CDR1 is SGHRS and CDR2 is YFSETQ in the germline V gene. The V and J ends lost 4 bases and 4 bases, in that order; junction bases with no gene match: 8. CDR3 nucleotides: TGCGCCAGCAGCCCGGGACTAGCGGGACAATCGTACAATGAGCAGTTCTTC. As protein: CASSPGLAGQSYNEQFF.

The V gene is TRBV18, the J gene TRBJ2-1, with TRBD2 matching 13 bases. Germline CDR1 is KGHSH and CDR2 is LQKENI. The CDR3 contains 16 residues. V lost 3 bases and J lost 7; bases outside the gene matches: 6. CDR3 in amino acids: CASSPTLAGGRNEQFF. CDR3 sequence (DNA): TGTGCCAGCTCACCGACACTAGCGGGAGGGCGGAATGAGCAGTTCTTC. Looking up the rest from reference TRBV18 and TRBJ2-1 gives the full variable domain: NAGVMQNPRHLVRRRGQEARLRCSPMKGHSHVYWYRQLPEEGLKFMVYLQKENIIDESGMPKERFSAEFPKEGPSILRIQQVVRGDSAAYFCASSPTLAGGRNEQFFGPGTRLTVL.

The chain joins TRBV9 to TRBJ2-3; perhaps TRBD1 as D (6 bases). V shed 2 bases and J shed 2 bases, with 9 bases lying between them. There are 14 residues in the CDR3. The germline CDR1 and CDR2 sequences are SGDLS and YYNGEE. The CDR3 coding sequence is TGTGCCAGCAGCGTGGACAGCTACACAGATACGCAGTATTTT. Amino acid sequence: CASSVDSYTDTQYF.

The DNA for the CDR3 is TGTGCCAGCAGCTTAGTAGCGGGAGTAACGTGGGAGCAGTACTTC. Amino acid sequence: CASSLVAGVTWEQYF. This chain connects TRBV7-2 to TRBJ2-7, with 9 bases aligning to TRBD2. Trimming removed 1 base from V and 7 bases from J; junction bases left unmatched: 8. The CDR3 length is 15 residues. The germline V gene has CDR1 SGHTA and CDR2 FQGNSA.

The gene calls are TRBV29-1 and TRBJ2-1; TRBD2 matches 7 bases. V lost 6 bases to trimming and J lost 1 base; unmatched junction nucleotides: 9. The CDR3 covers 15 residues. The V gene's germline CDR1 is SQVTM and CDR2 ANQGSEA. In DNA form, the CDR3 reads TGCAGCGTGTGGGAGGGAACACTTTCCTACAATGAGCAGTTCTTC. Translated, it gives CSVWEGTLSYNEQFF.

The chain combines TRBV7-3 with TRBJ2-1; 10 bases are shared with TRBD2. The CDR3 has 15 residues. J lost 7 bases, V lost 5 bases, and 8 bases had no gene match. Germline loops: CDR1 SGHTA, CDR2 FQGTGA. The CDR3 spells CASSKSGGAVNEQFF. As DNA, the CDR3 is TGTGCCAGCAGCAAAAGCGGGGGGGCCGTGAATGAGCAGTTCTTC.

V is TRBV27 and J is TRBJ2-2; 7 bases are shared with TRBD2. Per germline, CDR1 MNHEY and CDR2 SMNVEV (reference sequence). After removal of 6 bases from V and 2 bases from J, the junction contained 9 bases not matched to a gene. This CDR3 is 16 amino acids long. CDR3 sequence (DNA): TGTGCCAGCAGCCCGAGCGGGACCATTAACACCGGGGAGCTGTTTTTT. Its translation: CASSPSGTINTGELFF.

This clone was counted only a few times. This chain uses TRBV2 with TRBJ2-7; possible D gene TRBD1, 5 bases. The germline V gene has CDR1 SNHLY and CDR2 FYNNEI. Trimming took off 6 bases at V and 2 bases at J, with 8 bases between the two ends. The CDR3 contains 12 residues. In nucleotides, the CDR3 is TGTGCCAGCAGGACAGAAACCTACGAGCAGTACTTC. Its translation: CASRTETYEQYF.

The gene calls are TRBV7-3 and TRBJ2-3; 11 bases match TRBD2. The V and J ends lost 5 bases and 3 bases, in that order; junction bases with no gene match: 10. The CDR3 length is 17 residues. Germline values: CDR1 SGHTA, CDR2 FQGTGA. The CDR3 loop reads CASSPYGIAGGTDTQYF. The CDR3 DNA sequence: TGTGCCAGCAGCCCATATGGGATAGCGGGGGGGACAGATACGCAGTATTTT.

This clone was counted a single time. V is TRBV7-3 and J is TRBJ2-1; 10 nucleotides agree with TRBD2. This CDR3 region has 17 residues. The J segment lost 4 bases and the V segment lost 0 bases, leaving 6 bases of the junction unmatched. Germline V gene sequence: CDR1 SGHTA, CDR2 FQGTGA. This CDR3 is CASSLTPGLAEYNEQFF. CDR3 DNA sequence: TGTGCCAGCAGCTTAACCCCCGGACTAGCGGAGTACAATGAGCAGTTCTTC.

The V and J genes are TRBV3-1 (or the pseudogene TRBV3-2) and TRBJ2-5, with 8 bases matching TRBD1. Trimming at V came to 2 bases and at J to 2 bases, leaving 1 base not matched to a gene. CDR1 is LGHDT and CDR2 is YNNKEL in the germline V gene (reference sequence). This CDR3 has 14 residues. The CDR3 DNA reads as TGTGCCAGCAGCCAACGGACAGGGCAAGAGACCCAGTACTTC. This gives the protein CASSQRTGQETQYF.

The J gene is TRBJ1-2, the V gene TRBV11-2; D call uncertain. CDR3 size: 13 residues. Germline assignment: CDR1 SGHAT and CDR2 FQNNGV. The V gene lost 5 bases and the J gene lost 10 bases, with 17 bases spanning the gap. The CDR3 region has the DNA TGTGCCAGCAGCCACGGGGTGGGCAGAGACTACACCTTC. This translates into CASSHGVGRDYTF.

The V call is TRBV19, the J call TRBJ1-2; the D gene is possibly TRBD1 (6 bases). The CDR3 spans 15 residues. From germline, CDR1 is LNHDA and CDR2 SQIVND (reference sequence). V was cut by 5 bases and J by 3 bases, with 16 bases left in between. The CDR3 DNA follows: TGTGCCAGTAGTTCTTATGACAGGCTTCACTATGGCTACACCTTC. Translation: CASSSYDRLHYGYTF. Full variable domain (missing parts from reference TRBV19 and TRBJ1-2): DGGITQSPKYLFRKEGQNVTLSCEQNLNHDAMYWYRQDPGQGLRLIYYSQIVNDFQKGDIAEGYSVSREKKESFPLTVTSAQKNPTAFYLCASSSYDRLHYGYTFGSGTRLTVV.

This clone has more than one count but fewer than ten. The J gene is TRBJ1-2, the V gene TRBV7-9; D gene unclear. The V gene's germline CDR1 is SEHNR and CDR2 FQNEAQ (reference sequence). The CDR3 length is 14 residues. V was clipped by 2 bases and J by 8 bases, with 15 bases between them. CDR3 in amino acids: CASSLLGQAVGYTF. The DNA for the CDR3 is TGTGCCAGCAGCTTACTTGGCCAGGCCGTCGGCTACACCTTC.

In its sample, this clone was seen once. This chain connects TRBV27 to TRBJ2-2; possible D gene TRBD2, 7 bases. Germline CDR1 is MNHEY and CDR2 is SMNVEV (reference sequence). V was cut by 8 bases and J by 3 bases, with 19 bases left in between. The CDR3 contains 16 residues. The CDR3: CASRGGGVLYTGELFF. CDR3 DNA: TGTGCCAGCCGAGGGGGGGGCGTACTTTACACCGGGGAGCTGTTTTTT.

The chain uses TRBV5-1 and TRBJ2-3, with TRBD1 as a possible D gene (6 bases). Per the germline V gene, CDR1 is SGHRS and CDR2 is YFSETQ. CDR3 size: 16 residues. V lost 5 bases to trimming and J lost 2 bases, with 18 bases between them. The CDR3 loop reads CASRLLTAGDTDTQYF. In nucleotides, the CDR3 is TGCGCCAGCAGACTCCTTACAGCAGGGGACACAGATACGCAGTATTTT. Complete variable domain (other parts from reference TRBV5-1 and TRBJ2-3): KAGVTQTPRYLIKTRGQQVTLSCSPISGHRSVSWYQQTPGQGLQFLFEYFSETQRNKGNFPGRFSGRQFSNSRSEMNVSTLELGDSALYLCASRLLTAGDTDTQYFGPGTRLTVL.

This clone has only one observation. The chain joins TRBV7-3 to TRBJ2-5; 7 bases fit TRBD1. Germline values: CDR1 SGHTA, CDR2 FQGTGA. The CDR3 is 14 amino acids. The trim removed 1 base at V and 5 bases at J, leaving 4 bases unmatched. The CDR3 region is CASSLRQGSETQYF. CDR3 nucleotides: TGTGCCAGCAGCTTAAGACAGGGAAGCGAGACCCAGTACTTC.

The V gene is TRBV6-2 or TRBV6-3, the J gene TRBJ2-1, with 8 bases identical to TRBD1. Germline CDR1 and CDR2: MNHEY and SVGEGT. Trimming at V came to 5 bases and at J to 7 bases, leaving 4 bases not matched to a gene. The CDR3 is made up of 13 amino acids. The CDR3 DNA follows: TGTGCCAGCAGTCGGACAGGGAAGAATGAGCAGTTCTTC. This encodes CASSRTGKNEQFF.

The chain couples TRBV6-5 to TRBJ1-2; D gene unclear. CDR3 length: 14 residues. Trimming took 6 bases from V and 7 from J, leaving 18 bases between them. In germline, CDR1 is MNHEY, CDR2 SVGAGI. The CDR3 nucleotides read TGTGCCAGCAGGGACTCTGGATCCCCTGGTGGCTACACCTTC. This translates into CASRDSGSPGGYTF.

This rearrangement joins TRBV24-1 to TRBJ1-5, with D perhaps matching TRBD1 (5 bases). The germline gives CDR1 KGHDR, CDR2 SFDVKD. Between the trimmed V and J ends, which lost 0 bases and 1 base, there was a span of 12 bases. The CDR3 sequence is 17 residues long. DNA for the CDR3: TGTGCCACCAGTGATTTGAAGGACGCAGGGAGCAATCAGCCCCAGCATTTT. Protein sequence: CATSDLKDAGSNQPQHF.

This chain links TRBV4-3 with TRBJ2-5; 8 bases are shared with TRBD2. CDR3 size: 17 residues. The V gene's germline CDR1 is LGHNA and CDR2 YSLEER. The trim removed 1 base at V and 1 base at J, leaving 8 bases unmatched. CDR3 sequence reads: CASSQGSLAGLQETQYF. The DNA of the CDR3 is TGCGCCAGCAGCCAAGGGTCCCTAGCGGGCCTCCAAGAGACCCAGTACTTC.

The V gene is TRBV5-1, the J gene TRBJ2-1; TRBD1 matches at 9 bases. J gave up 5 bases and V 4 bases, and 16 bases lay outside the gene matches. The CDR3 sequence is 18 residues long. From germline, CDR1 is SGHRS and CDR2 YFSETQ. The DNA for the CDR3 is TGCGCCAGCAGCCCTATGACGGGACAGGGAGGGGTTAACAATGAGCAGTTCTTC. Protein: CASSPMTGQGGVNNEQFF.

The rearrangement uses TRBV27 and TRBJ2-7, with D tentatively TRBD1 (6 bases). CDR3 length equals 18 residues. Deletions cut 2 bases from V and 1 base from J, with 21 bases between. Germline V CDR1 and CDR2: MNHEY, SMNVEV (reference sequence). CDR3 coding DNA: TGTGCCAGCAGTTTACGGGGAATCGGACAGTTCCGGTCCTACGAGCAGTACTTC. Translating it yields CASSLRGIGQFRSYEQYF.

V gene TRBV7-2 combines with J gene TRBJ2-5; 10 positions match TRBD1. With V trimmed by 1 base and J by 4 bases, 3 bases remained unmatched. Germline assignment: CDR1 SGHTA and CDR2 FQGNSA. This CDR3 comprises 15 residues. CDR3 nucleotides: TGTGCCAGCAGCTTAGTCCGGGACAGGGGAGAGACCCAGTACTTC. This sequence encodes CASSLVRDRGETQYF.